This T cell receptor (beta chain) derives from a study of blood T cell repertoires in COVID-19. The germline gives CDR1 SGHTA, CDR2 FQGNSA. V was pared by 5 bases and J by 8 bases, with 12 bases of the junction left unmatched. The CDR3 runs 15 residues. This clone was seen once. The repertoire was sequenced with immunoSEQ multiplex PCR; TCRdb's copy has only in-frame clones and lacks some. The sample has about 190,000 clones, around 90% seen once. Material: peripheral blood. The sequence was collected from a man aged 50 or older with acute or convalescent COVID-19. The chain has TRBV7-2 and TRBJ2-1; 7 nucleotides line up with TRBD2. The CDR3 DNA follows: TGTGCCAGCAGCCCCGGGGTCAGACGGGGGGATGAGCAGTTCTTC. Encoded protein: CASSPGVRRGDEQFF.